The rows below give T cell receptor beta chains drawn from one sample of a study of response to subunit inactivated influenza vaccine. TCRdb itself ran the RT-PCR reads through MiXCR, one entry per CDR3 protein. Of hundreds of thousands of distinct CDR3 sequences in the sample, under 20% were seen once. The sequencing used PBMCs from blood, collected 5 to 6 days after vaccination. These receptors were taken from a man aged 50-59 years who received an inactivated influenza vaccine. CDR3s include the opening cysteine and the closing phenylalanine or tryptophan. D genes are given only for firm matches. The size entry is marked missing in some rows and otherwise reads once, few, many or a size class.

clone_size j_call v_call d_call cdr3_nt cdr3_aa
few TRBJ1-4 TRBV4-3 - TGCGCCAGCAGCCAAGATGTACAGCTTAATGAAAAACTGTTTTTT CASSQDVQLNEKLFF
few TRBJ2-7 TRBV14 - TGTGCCAGCAGCCAAGATCTCTCCAGGGTCTACGAGCAGTACTTC CASSQDLSRVYEQYF
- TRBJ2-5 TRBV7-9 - TGTGCCAGCAGCCACCCTTACAGGGCACAAGAGACCCAGTACTTC CASSHPYRAQETQYF
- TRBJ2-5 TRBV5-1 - TGCGCCAGCAGCTCCGAGATCGAGTGGGAGACCCAGTACTTC CASSSEIEWETQYF
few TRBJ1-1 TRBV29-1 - TGCAGCGTCGTCTCCGGACACCTGAACACTGAAGCTTTCTTT CSVVSGHLNTEAFF
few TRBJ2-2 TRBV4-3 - TGCGCCAGCAGCCAAGGGTTAGTGGGTACCGGGGAGCTGTTTTTT CASSQGLVGTGELFF
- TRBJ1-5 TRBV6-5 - TGTGCCAGCAGTTTCACAGGGATCGGTCAGCCCCAGCATTTT CASSFTGIGQPQHF
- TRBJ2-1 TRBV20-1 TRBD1 TGCAGTGCCTCCCCTTACAGGGGGCTGAGCTCCTACAATGAGCAGTTCTTC CSASPYRGLSSYNEQFF
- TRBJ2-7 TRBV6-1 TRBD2 TGTGCCAGCAGCAGACCGGGACTAGTCTCCTACGAGCAGTACTTC CASSRPGLVSYEQYF
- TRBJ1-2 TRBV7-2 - TGTGCCAGCAGCCAGGTGTGGGAGGCAAGGTACACCTTC CASSQVWEARYTF
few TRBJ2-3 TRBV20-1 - TGCAGTGCTAGAGAAGGAACTAGCACAGATACGCAGTATTTT CSAREGTSTDTQYF